These 28 T cell receptor beta chains came from one sample sequenced in a study of cytomegalovirus exposure and HLA in healthy donors. 60 Vbeta and 13 Jbeta primers were used in PCR. Using immunoSEQ multiplex PCR, the repertoire was profiled, and TCRdb retains in-frame clones only, with some absent. The table records about 130,000 clones, roughly 80% of them present only once. Sequencing was done on a sample of PBMCs. These receptors all stem from a woman in her 50s in good health and CMV-seropositive.

This clone was detected only a few times. This chain uses TRBV5-1 with TRBJ1-1, with D possibly matching TRBD1 (6 bases). CDR1 and CDR2 (germline): SGHRS, YFSETQ. V lost 5 bases and J lost 3, with 17 bases in between. The CDR3 has 15 residues. CDR3 protein: CASSNVGGGDTEAFF. Here the CDR3 DNA reads TGCGCCAGCAGTAATGTTGGGGGCGGAGACACTGAAGCTTTCTTT.

The genes are TRBV9 and TRBJ2-1; 11 bases fit TRBD2. The J segment lost 6 bases and the V segment lost 9 bases, leaving 8 bases of the junction unmatched. The CDR3 is 14 residues long. Per the germline V gene, CDR1 is SGDLS and CDR2 is YYNGEE. The DNA for the CDR3 is TGTGCCACCGTAGCGGGGGGGCCGAGCAATGAGCAGTTCTTC. As protein: CATVAGGPSNEQFF.

This chain uses TRBV4-3 with TRBJ2-1; 9 bases match TRBD2. J gave up 3 bases and V 8 bases, and 11 bases lay outside the gene matches. Germline V gene lookup returns CDR1 LGHNA and CDR2 YSLEER. This CDR3 has 16 amino acids. CDR3 DNA sequence: TGCGCCAGCTCTCCCTTCAAGCGGGGGGACTACAATGAGCAGTTCTTC. It encodes CASSPFKRGDYNEQFF.

A few counts support this clone. V gene TRBV5-4 combines with J gene TRBJ1-2, with 9 bases fitting TRBD1. The V gene's germline CDR1 is SGHNT and CDR2 YYREEE (reference sequence). J lost 3 bases, V lost 4 bases, and 10 bases had no gene match. This CDR3 comprises 16 residues. CDR3 nucleotide sequence: TGTGCCAGCAGCAACGGGACAGGGCTTACGTACTATGGCTACACCTTC. Amino acids: CASSNGTGLTYYGYTF.

This clone showed up just once. The chain combines TRBV5-1 with TRBJ2-7, with 7 bases matching TRBD1. J was trimmed by 2 bases and V by 4 bases; bases with no gene match: 3. This CDR3 is 13 amino acids long. Germline assignment: CDR1 SGHRS and CDR2 YFSETQ. CDR3 residues: CASSVDRAYEQYF. The CDR3 DNA is TGCGCCAGCAGCGTAGACAGGGCCTACGAGCAGTACTTC. Drawing the rest from reference TRBV5-1 and TRBJ2-7, the complete variable domain is KAGVTQTPRYLIKTRGQQVTLSCSPISGHRSVSWYQQTPGQGLQFLFEYFSETQRNKGNFPGRFSGRQFSNSRSEMNVSTLELGDSALYLCASSVDRAYEQYFGPGTRLTVT.

The chain carries TRBV9 and TRBJ1-1, with a possible D match to TRBD1 (5 bases). This CDR3 spans 15 amino acids. The V end lost 0 bases, the J end lost 8 bases, and 17 bases lay between the germline ends. Germline V gene data show CDR1 as SGDLS and CDR2 as YYNGEE. The CDR3 is CASSVEVAAGGEAFF. The CDR3 DNA sequence: TGTGCCAGCAGCGTAGAAGTAGCCGCGGGGGGGGAAGCTTTCTTT.

The chain employs TRBV21-1 and TRBJ1-4. TRBV21-1 is a pseudogene segment. The CDR3 is 15 amino acids. The DNA of the CDR3 is TGTGCCAGCAGCAAACGAGAGGCAACTAATGAAAAACTGTTTTTT. It translates to CASSKREATNEKLFF.

This sequence joins TRBV7-2 and TRBJ1-3, with TRBD1 matching over 7 bases. The length of the CDR3 is 17 residues. Trimming took 3 bases from V and 4 from J; bases not matched to a gene: 12. CDR1 SGHTA and CDR2 FQGNSA come from the germline V gene. CDR3 sequence: CASSLILIGGEGNTIYF. CDR3 DNA sequence: TGTGCCAGCAGCTTGATACTCATAGGGGGCGAAGGAAACACCATATATTTT.

The V and J genes are TRBV27 and TRBJ2-7; TRBD2 aligns across 9 bases. J was trimmed by 1 base and V by 10 bases; bases with no gene match: 8. The CDR3 totals 14 residues. From germline, CDR1 is MNHEY and CDR2 SMNVEV (reference sequence). CDR3 in DNA: TGTGCCACCCATCTAGCGGGAAGGTCCTACGAGCAGTACTTC. Translation gives CATHLAGRSYEQYF.

The rearrangement links TRBV28 to TRBJ1-1; possibly TRBD1 for D (6 bases). The germline V gene has CDR1 MDHEN and CDR2 SYDVKM. V shed 3 bases and J shed 2 bases, with 10 bases lying between them. CDR3 length equals 14 residues. The CDR3 here is CASSFQGLNTEAFF. The DNA of the CDR3 is TGTGCCAGCAGTTTTCAGGGGCTAAACACTGAAGCTTTCTTT.

The CDR3 DNA follows: TGTGCCTGGAGTGTAGGATCGGGGGGCAATGAGCAGTTCTTC. Protein sequence: CAWSVGSGGNEQFF. This chain joins TRBV30 and TRBJ2-1; 7 bases are a match to TRBD2. The junction had 5 bases not matched to a gene; V was cut back by 0 bases and J by 6 bases. CDR3 length: 14 residues. Per germline, CDR1 GTSNPN and CDR2 SVGIG (reference sequence).

The V call is TRBV5-1, the J call TRBJ2-5; TRBD2 matches at 8 bases. Trimming at V came to 3 bases and at J to 7 bases, leaving 8 bases not matched to a gene. CDR1 is SGHRS, CDR2 YFSETQ, per germline. This CDR3 is 14 amino acids long. CDR3 residues: CASSSSSRGGTQYF. The CDR3 DNA sequence: TGCGCCAGCAGCTCCTCCTCTCGGGGGGGGACCCAGTACTTC.

This rearrangement joins TRBV5-1 to TRBJ2-7; 7 nucleotides agree with TRBD2. The V and J ends lost 4 bases and 2 bases, in that order; junction bases with no gene match: 3. The CDR3 is 13 residues long. Germline CDR1 SGHRS, CDR2 YFSETQ. The CDR3 sequence is CASSRGLAYEQYF. CDR3 DNA: TGCGCCAGCAGCAGAGGACTAGCCTACGAGCAGTACTTC.

The chain combines TRBV5-1 with TRBJ2-2; 10 bases are a match to TRBD2. Germline lookup yields CDR1 SGHRS and CDR2 YFSETQ. V lost 4 bases, J lost 6 bases, and 6 bases stayed unmatched. This CDR3 region has 15 residues. The CDR3 DNA reads TGCGCCAGCAGCCCCCTAGCGGGAGCCGCCGGGGAGCTGTTTTTT. Its translation is CASSPLAGAAGELFF.

This clone was recorded only once. This chain joins TRBV19 and TRBJ2-4, with D possibly being TRBD1 (6 bases). Trimming removed 6 bases from V and 9 bases from J, with 12 bases in between. The CDR3 length is 12 residues. CDR1 and CDR2 from the germline V gene are LNHDA and SQIVND (reference sequence). CDR3 coding DNA: TGTGCCAGTAGCAGTGACAGGATCATTCAGTACTTC. Translating it yields CASSSDRIIQYF. The variable domain in full, completed from reference TRBV19 and TRBJ2-4, reads DGGITQSPKYLFRKEGQNVTLSCEQNLNHDAMYWYRQDPGQGLRLIYYSQIVNDFQKGDIAEGYSVSREKKESFPLTVTSAQKNPTAFYLCASSSDRIIQYFGAGTRLSVL.

The CDR3 spells CATTDRNTIYF. The DNA for the CDR3 is TGTGCCACCACTGATAGAAACACCATATATTTT. This rearrangement joins TRBV6-1 to TRBJ1-3, with unresolved D. V shed 10 bases and J shed 5 bases, with 9 bases lying between them. The CDR3 runs to 11 residues. Germline V gives CDR1 MNHNS, CDR2 SASEGT.

The chain combines TRBV2 with TRBJ2-7; 8 bases are a match to TRBD1. V shed 7 bases and J 0 bases; nucleotides not matched to a gene: 8. Germline V lookup: CDR1 SNHLY, CDR2 FYNNEI. CDR3 length equals 15 residues. In DNA, the CDR3 is TGTGCCAGCACTACGGACAGGGTACCCTCCTACGAGCAGTACTTC. This translates into CASTTDRVPSYEQYF.

This chain links TRBV5-1 with TRBJ2-5, with 11 bases aligning to TRBD2. J gave up 2 bases and V 4 bases, and 4 bases lay outside the gene matches. Germline V CDR1 and CDR2: SGHRS, YFSETQ. This CDR3 is built from 15 residues. This CDR3 is CASSTGTSGQETQYF. In nucleotides, the CDR3 is TGCGCCAGCAGCACCGGGACTAGCGGACAAGAGACCCAGTACTTC.

The CDR3 sequence: CASSLNPAGKLNEQFF. As DNA, the CDR3 is TGTGCCAGCAGCTTAAACCCCGCAGGGAAATTGAATGAGCAGTTCTTC. J is TRBJ2-1 and V is TRBV7-3; a possible D gene is TRBD1 (5 bases). Germline lookup yields CDR1 SGHTA and CDR2 FQGTGA. V shed 1 base and J shed 7 bases, with 17 bases lying between them. The CDR3 has 16 amino acids.

The genes are TRBV19 and TRBJ2-7; 7 nucleotides align to TRBD2. V lost 1 base and J lost 1; bases outside the gene matches: 4. Germline loops: CDR1 LNHDA, CDR2 SQIVND (reference sequence). This CDR3 has 15 amino acids. CDR3 coding DNA: TGTGCCAGTAGTATAGCCAGCGGGGAATCCTACGAGCAGTACTTC. Its protein is CASSIASGESYEQYF.

The chain is built from TRBV4-2 and TRBJ2-1; 11 bases fit TRBD2. Germline V CDR1 and CDR2: LGHNA, YNFKEQ. J lost 1 base, V lost 0 bases, and 5 bases had no gene match. This CDR3 comprises 18 residues. The CDR3 DNA reads as TGTGCCAGCAGCCAAGAGGGGATAGCGGGGGGGTCCTACAATGAGCAGTTCTTC. Its translation is CASSQEGIAGGSYNEQFF.

This clone was observed a handful of times. This rearrangement joins TRBV30 to TRBJ1-1, with 8 bases lining up with TRBD1. The CDR3 contains 13 residues. Germline CDR1 GTSNPN, CDR2 SVGIG (reference sequence). V dropped 0 bases and J dropped 3; count of bases not matched to a gene: 0. CDR3 in DNA: TGTGCCTGGAGTGTACAGGGGGACACTGAAGCTTTCTTT. Translating it yields CAWSVQGDTEAFF.

This chain uses TRBV14 with TRBJ2-7; 10 bases fit TRBD1. V was clipped by 4 bases and J by 6 bases; unmatched bases: 9. Germline-derived CDR1 and CDR2 are SGHDN and FVKESK. The CDR3 consists of 15 residues. CDR3 region: CASSPRRTGGAEQYF. In DNA, the CDR3 is TGTGCCAGCAGCCCCCGACGGACAGGGGGAGCCGAGCAGTACTTC.

The chain carries TRBV10-2 and TRBJ1-4; possible D gene TRBD1, 5 bases. The V gene lost 3 bases and the J gene lost 5 bases, with 13 bases spanning the gap. Germline V lookup: CDR1 WSHSY, CDR2 SAAADI. This CDR3 is 15 amino acids long. The CDR3 DNA follows: TGCGCCAGCAGTGATCCCCAGGGCTTGAATGAAAAACTGTTTTTT. Its translation: CASSDPQGLNEKLFF.

This clone occurred a few times. The rearrangement links TRBV27 to TRBJ2-3, with D maybe TRBD1 (6 bases). The CDR3 is 14 amino acids. Trimming left V 6 bases short and J 2 bases short, with 12 bases between. The germline V gene has CDR1 MNHEY and CDR2 SMNVEV (reference sequence). CDR3 protein: CASSYGQHTDTQYF. The CDR3 DNA is TGTGCCAGCAGCTACGGACAGCACACAGATACGCAGTATTTT.

The chain recombines TRBV4-2 with TRBJ2-1; TRBD1 is a possible D gene (7 bases). Germline CDR1 LGHNA, CDR2 YNFKEQ. V was cut by 8 bases and J by 2 bases, with 10 bases left in between. The CDR3 has 13 amino acids. The CDR3 nucleotides read TGTGCCAGCGCCAGGGGGGCCTACAATGAGCAGTTCTTC. Encoded protein: CASARGAYNEQFF.

This rearrangement joins TRBV7-9 to TRBJ1-4; D is unresolved. This CDR3 spans 14 amino acids. Looked up from germline, CDR1 is SEHNR and CDR2 is FQNEAQ (reference sequence). V was shortened by 5 bases and J by 6 bases, with 13 bases between the two germline ends. CDR3 region: CASSTALRDEKLFF. Written as DNA, the CDR3 is TGTGCCAGCAGCACAGCCTTGAGGGATGAAAAACTGTTTTTT.

The chain carries TRBV6-6 and TRBJ1-5, with 7 bases lining up with TRBD1. This CDR3 contains 14 residues. Germline CDR1 MNHNY, CDR2 SVGAGI (reference sequence). Trimming removed 6 bases from V and 3 bases from J; junction bases left unmatched: 5. The CDR3 loop reads CASRFGTDNQPQHF. The CDR3 DNA sequence: TGTGCCAGCAGATTCGGGACAGACAATCAGCCCCAGCATTTT.